The 23 T cell receptor beta chains in this list originate from one sample, sequenced in a study of T cells after yellow fever vaccination. TCRdb itself ran the 5' RACE reads through MiXCR, one entry per CDR3 protein. Of about 160,000 distinct CDR3 sequences listed, approximately 6.7% are singletons. The specimen comprised CD4+ T cells sorted from PBMCs, sampled less than 6 days after the first yellow fever vaccination. These receptors all come from a man aged 18 to 30 who received the YFV17D yellow fever vaccine.

The table lists this clonotype with a few counts. The chain employs TRBV6-2 or TRBV6-3 and TRBJ1-4; D possibly corresponds to TRBD1 (6 bases). Germline V lookup: CDR1 MNHEY, CDR2 SVGEGT. There are 14 residues in the CDR3. Trimming took 6 bases from V and 3 from J, leaving 11 bases between them. The CDR3 nucleotides read TGTGCCAGCAGACCGGGACACCCTAATGAAAAACTGTTTTTT. This sequence encodes CASRPGHPNEKLFF.

A few counts support this clonotype. J is TRBJ2-3 and V is TRBV6-5; TRBD2 aligns across 9 bases. V lost 5 bases, J lost 2 bases, and 11 bases stayed unmatched. Germline V CDR1 and CDR2: MNHEY, SVGAGI. There are 17 residues in the CDR3. The CDR3 sequence is CASSPGVSGGFTDTQYF. CDR3 DNA: TGTGCCAGCAGTCCGGGTGTTAGCGGGGGTTTCACAGATACGCAGTATTTT.

This clonotype was observed a few times. This chain links TRBV7-2 with TRBJ2-7; maybe TRBD1 (5 bases). The CDR3 totals 14 residues. V was cut by 3 bases and J by 3 bases, with 12 bases left in between. Per germline, CDR1 SGHTA and CDR2 FQGNSA. CDR3 nucleotide sequence: TGTGCCAGCAGCTTCACCCCAGGGAACTACGAGCAGTACGTC. It encodes CASSFTPGNYEQYV.

This clonotype was observed many times. The chain is built from TRBV20-1 and TRBJ2-5; no definite D call. The germline CDR1 and CDR2 sequences are DFQATT and SNEGSKA (reference sequence). The V and J ends lost 0 bases and 1 base respectively, with 12 bases between them. The CDR3 consists of 15 residues. For the CDR3, the DNA is TGCAGTGCTAGAGATCGATTATGGCGCCAAGAGACCCAGTACTTC. Protein product: CSARDRLWRQETQYF.

In this sample, this clonotype turned up a few times. The chain links TRBV20-1 to TRBJ2-7; a weak D match, TRBD2 (5 bases). The V gene's germline CDR1 is DFQATT and CDR2 SNEGSKA (reference sequence). The CDR3 loop spans 14 amino acids. V lost 2 bases and J lost 1, with 12 bases in between. CDR3 DNA sequence: TGCAGTGCTAGAATGGCGACTAATTCCTACGAGCAGTACTTC. It encodes CSARMATNSYEQYF.

This clonotype was observed at least ten times. The chain has TRBV4-1 and TRBJ2-7; 7 positions agree with TRBD1. Germline-derived CDR1 and CDR2 are MGHRA and YSYEKL. This CDR3 has 16 amino acids. Trimming took 2 bases from V and 2 from J; bases not matched to a gene: 9. DNA for the CDR3: TGCGCCAGCAGCCAACAACAGGGGAGCCTAACCTACGAGCAGTACTTC. Translation: CASSQQQGSLTYEQYF.

There are many counts of this clonotype. The chain couples TRBV7-2 to TRBJ2-5; no reliable D call. V shed 5 bases and J shed 3 bases, with 13 bases lying between them. Germline CDR1 SGHTA, CDR2 FQGNSA. The CDR3 loop spans 14 amino acids. The CDR3 DNA sequence: TGTGCCAGCAGCCAGATGCGTGACAAAGAGACCCAGTACTTC. It encodes CASSQMRDKETQYF. The full variable domain, its missing parts supplied by reference TRBV7-2 and TRBJ2-5, is GAGVSQSPSNKVTEKGKDVELRCDPISGHTALYWYRQSLGQGLEFLIYFQGNSAPDKSGLPSDRFSAERTGGSVSTLTIQRTQQEDSAVYLCASSQMRDKETQYFGPGTRLLVL.

In this sample, this clonotype turned up many times. A read error may produce the germline difference seen at one junction end. The V and J genes are TRBV7-7 and TRBJ2-5; a possible D gene is TRBD2 (6 bases). The CDR3 runs to 15 residues. The germline gives CDR1 SSHAT, CDR2 FNYEAQ (reference sequence). The DNA of the CDR3 is TGTGCTAGCAGCTTAGGAGGGTCACCACAAGAGACCCAGTACTTC. It encodes CASSLGGSPQETQYF.

This clonotype has ten or more counts. The chain has TRBV5-6 and TRBJ1-1; weak D call: TRBD1 (5 bases). Germline loops: CDR1 SGHDT, CDR2 YYEEEE. This CDR3 is built from 13 residues. V was shortened by 4 bases and J by 6 bases, with 13 bases between the two germline ends. The CDR3 loop reads CASSPTGVPEAFF. The DNA for the CDR3 is TGTGCCAGCAGCCCCACGGGGGTTCCTGAAGCTTTCTTT.

The table lists this clonotype with many counts. The CDR3 nucleotides read TGCGCCAGCAGCGGGGATAGCACAGATACGCAGTATTTT. Translation gives CASSGDSTDTQYF. The chain is built from TRBV5-1 and TRBJ2-3, with D unresolved. The length of the CDR3 is 13 residues. The V gene's germline CDR1 is SGHRS and CDR2 YFSETQ. V lost 4 bases to trimming and J lost 0 bases, with 6 bases between them.

CDR3 residues: CSARPHGQGTAKDTEAFF. The CDR3 DNA sequence: TGCAGTGCTAGACCCCATGGGCAGGGGACCGCCAAGGACACTGAAGCTTTCTTT. V usage is TRBV20-1 and J usage is TRBJ1-1; TRBD1 is a possible D gene (6 bases). This CDR3 has 18 residues. CDR1 DFQATT and CDR2 SNEGSKA come from the germline V gene (reference sequence). Trimming stripped 2 bases from V and 3 bases from J, with 25 bases between.

In its sample, this clonotype was seen a few times. This chain uses TRBV20-1 with TRBJ2-1, with 7 nucleotides matching TRBD2. V dropped 4 bases and J dropped 2; count of bases not matched to a gene: 8. The CDR3 consists of 15 residues. The V gene's germline CDR1 is DFQATT and CDR2 SNEGSKA (reference sequence). This chain's CDR3 is CSATERGTPYNEQFF. CDR3 nucleotides: TGCAGTGCTACCGAGCGGGGAACTCCCTACAATGAGCAGTTCTTC.

This clonotype occurred many times. This chain connects TRBV29-1 to TRBJ1-4, with no clear D. V was clipped by 7 bases and J by 5 bases, with 11 bases between them. Germline V gives CDR1 SQVTM, CDR2 ANQGSEA. This CDR3 is 12 amino acids long. In DNA, the CDR3 is TGCAGCGCGGTTATGGAGAATGAAAAACTGTTTTTT. Translating it yields CSAVMENEKLFF. Full variable domain (rest looked up from reference TRBV29-1 and TRBJ1-4): SAVISQKPSRDICQRGTSLTIQCQVDSQVTMMFWYRQQPGQSLTLIATANQGSEATYESGFVIDKFPISRPNLTFSTLTVSNMSPEDSSIYLCSAVMENEKLFFGSGTQLSVL.

This clonotype was found a few times. The chain links TRBV15 to TRBJ2-2; D ambiguous. CDR1 and CDR2 (germline): LNHNV, YYDKDF (reference sequence). Trimming pared 0 bases from V and 4 bases from J, leaving 3 bases between. The CDR3 is 13 residues long. This CDR3 is CATSREPTGELFF. The DNA for the CDR3 is TGTGCCACCAGCAGAGAACCCACCGGGGAGCTGTTTTTT. Full variable domain (outside the CDR3, taken from reference TRBV15 and TRBJ2-2): DAMVIQNPRYQVTQFGKPVTLSCSQTLNHNVMYWYQQKSSQAPKLLFHYYDKDFNNEADTPDNFQSRRPNTSFCFLDIRSPGLGDTAMYLCATSREPTGELFFGEGSRLTVL.

At least ten counts were recorded for this clonotype. The chain has TRBV2 and TRBJ2-7; a weak D match, TRBD1 (5 bases). The V end was cut by 4 bases, the J end by 2 bases, with 12 bases between. This CDR3 contains 14 residues. Germline CDR1 is SNHLY and CDR2 is FYNNEI. CDR3 in DNA: TGTGCCAGCAGTGTATACCAGGGCCCCTACGAGCAGTACGTC. Translation gives CASSVYQGPYEQYV.

This clonotype was seen many times. This rearrangement joins TRBV9 to TRBJ1-1; no definite D call. Germline V gene sequence: CDR1 SGDLS, CDR2 YYNGEE. V lost 2 bases to trimming and J lost 0 bases, with 8 bases between them. The CDR3 is 14 amino acids. This CDR3 reads CASSVVGMNTEAFF. For the CDR3, the DNA is TGTGCCAGCAGCGTCGTAGGGATGAACACTGAAGCTTTCTTT.

The rearrangement uses TRBV12-3 or TRBV12-4 and TRBJ2-3, with 14 bases aligning to TRBD2. The CDR3 is 18 amino acids. The trim removed 2 bases at V and 3 bases at J, leaving 7 bases unmatched. Here the CDR3 DNA reads TGTGCCAGCAGTTTAAGAATGACTAGCGGGGGGGATACAGATACGCAGTATTTT. Translating gives CASSLRMTSGGDTDTQYF.

This clonotype was seen ten or more times. The J gene is TRBJ1-2, the V gene TRBV10-3; no clear D gene. Germline-derived CDR1 and CDR2 are ENHRY and SYGVKD. The CDR3 runs to 14 residues. Trimming pared 7 bases from V and 2 bases from J, leaving 14 bases between. The CDR3 nucleotides are TGTGCCATCAACCCCGACGGATCCAACTATGGCTACACCTTC. This encodes CAINPDGSNYGYTF.

This clonotype was observed at least ten times. The V gene is TRBV20-1, the J gene TRBJ2-2, with D perhaps TRBD2 (6 bases). Trimming took 2 bases from V and 5 from J, leaving 12 bases between them. The CDR3 is 14 residues long. Germline CDR1 DFQATT, CDR2 SNEGSKA (reference sequence). As DNA, the CDR3 is TGCAGTGCTAGAAGGGACTTGGGGACCGGGGAGCTGTTTTTT. This sequence encodes CSARRDLGTGELFF.

Ten or more counts support this clonotype. The chain combines TRBV29-1 with TRBJ1-5; no clear D gene. Germline-derived CDR1 and CDR2 are SQVTM and ANQGSEA. Trimming pared 4 bases from V and 1 base from J, leaving 8 bases between. The CDR3 runs to 13 residues. CDR3 region: CSVVVESNQPQHF. CDR3 coding DNA: TGCAGCGTTGTAGTTGAGAGCAATCAGCCCCAGCATTTT.

This clonotype was counted between two and nine times. The chain couples TRBV4-2 to TRBJ1-6; a weak D match, TRBD1 (6 bases). Germline loops: CDR1 LGHNA, CDR2 YNFKEQ. The CDR3 covers 15 residues. V dropped 0 bases and J dropped 8 bases, with 11 bases sitting between them. The CDR3 coding sequence is TGTGCCAGCAGCCAAGAGGACAGTCCTTATTCACCCCTCCACTTT. Translated: CASSQEDSPYSPLHF.

This clonotype showed up many times. V gene TRBV12-3 or TRBV12-4 combines with J gene TRBJ2-3; D may be TRBD2 (6 bases). The CDR3 is 17 amino acids. V was cut by 3 bases and J by 2 bases, with 18 bases left in between. As DNA, the CDR3 is TGTGCCAGCAGTTTCCTCTCCACTCGGGACTTCACAGATACGCAGTATTTT. Translated: CASSFLSTRDFTDTQYF.

In this sample, this clonotype turned up many times. CDR3 nucleotide sequence: TGCGCCAGCAGCTCGCCGGGACTAGCGGATTCCACCGGGGAGCTGTTTTTT. It translates to CASSSPGLADSTGELFF. The chain uses TRBV5-1 and TRBJ2-2; 11 bases map to TRBD2. The CDR3 has 17 amino acids. Germline V gene lookup returns CDR1 SGHRS and CDR2 YFSETQ. J was trimmed by 4 bases and V by 3 bases; bases with no gene match: 8.